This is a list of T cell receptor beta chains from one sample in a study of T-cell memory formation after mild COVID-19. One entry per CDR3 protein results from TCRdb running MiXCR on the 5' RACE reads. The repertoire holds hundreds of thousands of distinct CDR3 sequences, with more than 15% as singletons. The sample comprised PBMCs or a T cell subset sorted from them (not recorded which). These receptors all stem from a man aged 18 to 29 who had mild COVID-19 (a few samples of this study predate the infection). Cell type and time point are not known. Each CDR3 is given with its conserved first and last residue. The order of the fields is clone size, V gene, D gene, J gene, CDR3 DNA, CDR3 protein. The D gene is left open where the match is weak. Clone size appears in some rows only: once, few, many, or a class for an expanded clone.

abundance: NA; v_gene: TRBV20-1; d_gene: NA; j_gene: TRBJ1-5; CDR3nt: TGCAGTGCTATACAGGGCTCCGATCAGCCCCAGCATTTT; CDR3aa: CSAIQGSDQPQHF
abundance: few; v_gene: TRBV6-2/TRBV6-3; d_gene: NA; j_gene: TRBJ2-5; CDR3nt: TGTGCCAGCAGTTACTCGAGCCTGATCCAAGAGACCCAGTACTTC; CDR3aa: CASSYSSLIQETQYF
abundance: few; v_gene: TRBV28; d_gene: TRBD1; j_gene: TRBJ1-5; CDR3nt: TGTGCCAGCAGACAGGGGGGCTCTGATCAGCCCCAGCATTTT; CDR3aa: CASRQGGSDQPQHF
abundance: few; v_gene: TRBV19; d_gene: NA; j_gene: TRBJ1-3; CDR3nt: TGTGCCAGTAGTATCGCGCGGTTCGACAGCAGGATAGTCTCTGGAAACACCATATATTTT; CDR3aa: CASSIARFDSRIVSGNTIYF
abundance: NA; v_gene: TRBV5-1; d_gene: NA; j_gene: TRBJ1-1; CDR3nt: TGCGCCAGCAGCTTTTCATGGGGGGGGACTGAAGCTTTCTTT; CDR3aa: CASSFSWGGTEAFF
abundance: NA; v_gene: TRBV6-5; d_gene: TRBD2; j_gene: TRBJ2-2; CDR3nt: TGTGCCAGCACCGGGACTAGAGGAGTTGGCGGGGAGCTGTTTTTT; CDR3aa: CASTGTRGVGGELFF
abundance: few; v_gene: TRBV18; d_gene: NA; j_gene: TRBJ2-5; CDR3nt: TGTGCCAGCTCGCCCGGGAGGGGGCGAGAGACCCAGTACTTC; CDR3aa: CASSPGRGRETQYF
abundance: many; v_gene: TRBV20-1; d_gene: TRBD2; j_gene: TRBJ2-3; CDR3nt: TGCAGTGCTAGTCCCAGCGGGGGCACAGATACGCAGTATTTT; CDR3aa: CSASPSGGTDTQYF
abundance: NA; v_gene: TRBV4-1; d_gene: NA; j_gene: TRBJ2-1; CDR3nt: TGCGCCAGCAGCCGAGGAGACAGAAATGAGCAGTTCTTC; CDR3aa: CASSRGDRNEQFF
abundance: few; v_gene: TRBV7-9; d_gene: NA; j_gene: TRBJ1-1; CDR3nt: TGTGCCAGCAGCTTAGAACAGCCCGAAGCTTTCTTT; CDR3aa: CASSLEQPEAFF
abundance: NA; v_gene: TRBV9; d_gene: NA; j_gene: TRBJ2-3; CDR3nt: TGTGCCAGCAGCGTTGGGGCTAGTCCTAGCACAGATACGCAGTATTTT; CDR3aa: CASSVGASPSTDTQYF
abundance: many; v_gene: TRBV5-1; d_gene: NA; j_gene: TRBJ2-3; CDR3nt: TGCGCCAGCAGCTTGGAGAGCACAGATACGCAGTATTTT; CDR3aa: CASSLESTDTQYF
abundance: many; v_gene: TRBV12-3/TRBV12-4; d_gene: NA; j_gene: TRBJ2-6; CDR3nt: TGTGCCAGCACCAAGACCCCTGGGGCCAACGTCCTGACTTTC; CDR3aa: CASTKTPGANVLTF
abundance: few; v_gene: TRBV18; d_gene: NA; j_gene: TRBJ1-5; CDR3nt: TGTGCCAGCTCACCCCTGAGAGGCAATCAGCCCCAGCATTTT; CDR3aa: CASSPLRGNQPQHF
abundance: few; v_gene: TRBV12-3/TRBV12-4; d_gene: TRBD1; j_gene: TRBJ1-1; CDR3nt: TGTGCCAGCAGCGCCAATCCGGGACAGGGGGCCGGGGGTGAAGCTTTCTTT; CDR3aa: CASSANPGQGAGGEAFF
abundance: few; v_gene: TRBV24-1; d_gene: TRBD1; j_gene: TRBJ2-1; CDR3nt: TGTGCCACCAGTGATTTTACAGGGGGACCAAGTGAGCAGTTCTTC; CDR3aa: CATSDFTGGPSEQFF
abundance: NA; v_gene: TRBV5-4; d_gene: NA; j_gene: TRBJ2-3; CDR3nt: TGTGCCAGCAGCTTGGAGGGGAAGGATACGCAGTATTTT; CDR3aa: CASSLEGKDTQYF
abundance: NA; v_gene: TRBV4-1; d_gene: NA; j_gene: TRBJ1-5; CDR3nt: TGCGCCAGCAGCCAAGGGTTAAAGGGGTATAGCAATCAGCCCCAGCATTTT; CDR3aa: CASSQGLKGYSNQPQHF
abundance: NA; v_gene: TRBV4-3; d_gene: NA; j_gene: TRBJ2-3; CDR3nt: TGCGCCAGCAGCCAAGAAATGTCTGTGGGGATTTACACAGATACGCAGTATTTT; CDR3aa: CASSQEMSVGIYTDTQYF
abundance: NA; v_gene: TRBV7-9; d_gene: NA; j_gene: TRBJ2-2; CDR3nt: TGTGCCAGCAGCTTTACCAAGGACACCGGGGAGCTGTTTTTT; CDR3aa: CASSFTKDTGELFF
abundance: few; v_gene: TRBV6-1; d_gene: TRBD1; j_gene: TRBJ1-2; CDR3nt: TGTGCCAGCAGCCCGGGACAGGGGTTCAACTATGGCTACACCTTC; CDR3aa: CASSPGQGFNYGYTF
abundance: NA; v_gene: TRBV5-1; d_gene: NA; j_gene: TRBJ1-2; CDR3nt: TGCGCCAGCAGCAAGGACCAGGGGTATAACTATGGCTACACCTTC; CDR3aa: CASSKDQGYNYGYTF
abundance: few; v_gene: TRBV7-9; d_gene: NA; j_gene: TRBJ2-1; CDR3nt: TGTGCCAGCAGCTTATCCGACGGGGGAGTTAATCAGCAGTTCTTC; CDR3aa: CASSLSDGGVNQQFF
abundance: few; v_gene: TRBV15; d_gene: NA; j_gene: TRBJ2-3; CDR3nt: TGTGCCACCAGCAGGCTGGACGGTGTAGATACGCAGTATTTT; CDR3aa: CATSRLDGVDTQYF
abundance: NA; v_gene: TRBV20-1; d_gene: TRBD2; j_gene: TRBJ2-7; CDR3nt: TGCAGTGCTCGGACTAGCGGGGGCGAGCAGTACTTC; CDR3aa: CSARTSGGEQYF
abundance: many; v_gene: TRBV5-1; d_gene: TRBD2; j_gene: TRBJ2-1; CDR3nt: TGCGCCAGCAGCTTATTGCCTAGCGGGGCTTACAATGAGCAGTTCTTC; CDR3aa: CASSLLPSGAYNEQFF
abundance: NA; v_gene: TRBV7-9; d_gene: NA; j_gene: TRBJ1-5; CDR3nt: TGTGCCAGCGGTCGCGGGAGCAATCAGCCCCAGCATTTT; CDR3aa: CASGRGSNQPQHF
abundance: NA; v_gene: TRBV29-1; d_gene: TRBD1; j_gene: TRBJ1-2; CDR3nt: TGCAGCTCACTCGGACAGGGGGAAGGGGCCAGGTATGGCTACACCTTC; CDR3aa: CSSLGQGEGARYGYTF
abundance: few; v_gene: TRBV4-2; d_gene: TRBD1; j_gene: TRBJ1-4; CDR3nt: TGTGCCAGCAGCCAAGATAAGGCGGGACAGTCTAATGAAAAACTGTTTTTT; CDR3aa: CASSQDKAGQSNEKLFF
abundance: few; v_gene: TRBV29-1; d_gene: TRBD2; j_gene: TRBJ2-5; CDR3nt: TGCAGCGTTGTGGGCCTACCTGGTGGGGGGGGAGAGACCCAGTACTTC; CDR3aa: CSVVGLPGGGGETQYF
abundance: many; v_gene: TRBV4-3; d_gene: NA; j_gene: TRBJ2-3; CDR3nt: TGCGCCAGCAGCCGGAAACTATTGGACGATACGCAGTATTTT; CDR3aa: CASSRKLLDDTQYF
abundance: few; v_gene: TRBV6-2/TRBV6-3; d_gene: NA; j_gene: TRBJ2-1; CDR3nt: TGTGCCGGAGGTAAGAGCTCCTACAATGAGCAGTTCTTC; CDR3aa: CAGGKSSYNEQFF
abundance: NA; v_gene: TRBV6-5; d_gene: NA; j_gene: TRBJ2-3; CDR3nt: TGTGCCAGCAGCGGAGTAGATACGCAGTATTTT; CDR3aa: CASSGVDTQYF
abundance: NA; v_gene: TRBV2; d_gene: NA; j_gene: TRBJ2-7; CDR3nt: TGTGCCAGCGGGAGCCCGACGATGACCTACGAGCAGTACTTC; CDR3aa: CASGSPTMTYEQYF
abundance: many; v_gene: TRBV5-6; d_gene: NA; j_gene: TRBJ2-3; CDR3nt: TGTGCCAGCAGCTCTACAGGGATATGGACAGATACGCAGTATTTT; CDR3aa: CASSSTGIWTDTQYF
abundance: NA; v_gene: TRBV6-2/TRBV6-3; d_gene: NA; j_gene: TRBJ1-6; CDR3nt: TGTGCCAGCAGTTGGACAGTAAATTCACCCCTCCACTTT; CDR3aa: CASSWTVNSPLHF
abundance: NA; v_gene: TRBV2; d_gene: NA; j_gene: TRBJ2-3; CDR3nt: TGTGCCAGCAGTGAACAGTACGGGATCGCAGATACGCAGTATTTT; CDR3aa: CASSEQYGIADTQYF
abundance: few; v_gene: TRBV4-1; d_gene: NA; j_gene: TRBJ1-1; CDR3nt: TGCGCCAGCAGCCTAACCCTTCAGGGCACTGAAGCTTTCTTT; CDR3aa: CASSLTLQGTEAFF
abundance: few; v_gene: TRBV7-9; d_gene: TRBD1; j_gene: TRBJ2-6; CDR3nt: TGTGCCAGCAGCCCATACAGGGGGCCTGGGGCCAACGTCCTGACTTTC; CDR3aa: CASSPYRGPGANVLTF
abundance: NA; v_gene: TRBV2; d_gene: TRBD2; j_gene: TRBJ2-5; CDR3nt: TGTGCCAGCACCTGGACTAGTCAAGAGACCCAGTACTTC; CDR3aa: CASTWTSQETQYF
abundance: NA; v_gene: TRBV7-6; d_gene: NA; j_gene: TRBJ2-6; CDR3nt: TGTGCCAGCAGCTTACTTCGGGGTCTCTCTGGGGCCAACGTCCTGACTTTC; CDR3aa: CASSLLRGLSGANVLTF
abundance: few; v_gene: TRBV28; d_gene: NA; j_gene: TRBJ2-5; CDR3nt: TGTGCCAGCAACGGAGAGGGACACCTGGCGACCCAGTACTTC; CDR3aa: CASNGEGHLATQYF
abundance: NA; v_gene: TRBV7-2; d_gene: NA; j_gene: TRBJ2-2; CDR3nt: TGTGCCAGCAGTTTGTTGGGGGGACCCGGGGAGCTGTTTTTT; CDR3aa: CASSLLGGPGELFF
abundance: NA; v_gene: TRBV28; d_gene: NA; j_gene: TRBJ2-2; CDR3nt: TGTGCCAGCAGGGGGTGGGGCACCGGGGAGCTGTTTTTT; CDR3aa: CASRGWGTGELFF